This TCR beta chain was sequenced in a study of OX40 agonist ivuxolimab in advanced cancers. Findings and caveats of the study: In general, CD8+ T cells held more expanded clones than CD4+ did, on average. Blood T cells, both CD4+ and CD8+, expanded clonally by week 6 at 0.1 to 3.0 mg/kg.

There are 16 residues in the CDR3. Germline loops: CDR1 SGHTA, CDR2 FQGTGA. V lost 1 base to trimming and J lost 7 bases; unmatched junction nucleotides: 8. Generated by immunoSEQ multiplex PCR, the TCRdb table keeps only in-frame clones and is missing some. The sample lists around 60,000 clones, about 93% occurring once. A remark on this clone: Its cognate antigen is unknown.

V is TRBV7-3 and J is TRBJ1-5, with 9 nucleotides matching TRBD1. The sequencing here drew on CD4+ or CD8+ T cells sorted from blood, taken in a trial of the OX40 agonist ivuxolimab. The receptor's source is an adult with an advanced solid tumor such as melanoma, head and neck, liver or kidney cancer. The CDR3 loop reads CASSLKLGQGMQPQHF. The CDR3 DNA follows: TGTGCCAGCAGCTTAAAGCTGGGACAGGGAATGCAGCCCCAGCATTTT.